This TCR beta chain was sequenced in a study of regulatory T cells in long-lasting Graves disease. Findings and caveats of the study: Persistent disease was characterized by preferential usage of TRBV28, TRBJ1-2 and TRBJ2-5.

HTBI primers from iRepertoire and Arm-PCR of CDR3 regions yielded the TCR beta libraries. TCRdb itself ran the multiplex PCR reads through MiXCR, one entry per CDR3 protein. This sample yields some 350,000 distinct CDR3 sequences, of which about 16% are seen a single time; 20% belongs to the top ten. As regards this clonotype: Its target is unknown.

Germline loops: CDR1 MNHGY, CDR2 SVAAGI. The CDR3 covers 15 residues. V shed 4 bases and J shed 0 bases, with 12 bases lying between them. Time point defined: newly diagnosed GD, antithyroid drugs for less than 3 months. From PBMCs, RNA was extracted and then used to make the TCR library. These same records also appear under a second study, on T cells in Graves' hyperthyroidism and ophthalmopathy.

Source: peripheral blood mononuclear cells (PBMCs), taken at new diagnosis, from a patient treated with antithyroid drugs. The receptor comes from a woman aged 18-30 years with Graves disease. The chain uses TRBV6-9 and TRBJ1-1, with no clear D. The DNA of the CDR3 is TGTGCCAGCAGTTTTGCGGCGGCTATGAACACTGAAGCTTTCTTT. Translating it yields CASSFAAAMNTEAFF.